The sequence of this T cell receptor (beta chain) was determined in a study of CD8+ T cells in alopecia areata. Whole-study context: Patients received oral tofacitinib, 5 to 10 mg twice daily, for moderate-to-severe alopecia areata. For 6 to 18 months, tofacitinib was taken, and 6 months off drug followed.

The V gene's germline CDR1 is MNHEY and CDR2 SMNVEV (reference sequence). Trimming took off 3 bases at V and 8 bases at J, with 22 bases between the two ends. The CDR3 has 16 residues. TCR sequencing used cDNA made by reverse transcription of extracted RNA. The assay was immunoSEQ multiplex PCR, and TCRdb's table has in-frame clones only and misses some. The sample gives some 170,000 clones, 50% to 70% of which show up once; 1.5% to 2% is in the top ten. Sorted out of PBMCs were CD4+ T cells and CD8+ T cells. The sample was CD4+ T cells sorted from blood, taken at week 0. This receptor was identified in a human donor with alopecia areata. The rearrangement uses TRBV27 and TRBJ1-1; TRBD1 is a possible D gene (5 bases). The CDR3 DNA reads as TGTGCCAGCAGTTTGGAGAGTACGGGGCGTAAACCCGAAGCTTTCTTT. It translates to CASSLESTGRKPEAFF.